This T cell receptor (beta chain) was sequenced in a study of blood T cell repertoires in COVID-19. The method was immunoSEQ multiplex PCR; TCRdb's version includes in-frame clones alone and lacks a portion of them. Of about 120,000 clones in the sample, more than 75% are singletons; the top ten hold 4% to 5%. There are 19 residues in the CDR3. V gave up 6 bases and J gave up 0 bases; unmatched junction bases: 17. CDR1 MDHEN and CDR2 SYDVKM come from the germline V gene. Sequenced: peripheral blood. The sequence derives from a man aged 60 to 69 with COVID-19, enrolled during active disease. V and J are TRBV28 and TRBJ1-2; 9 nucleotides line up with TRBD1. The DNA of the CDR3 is TGTGCCAGCAGACAAATAAAACAGGGGGCGGGTTTATCTAACTATGGCTACACCTTC. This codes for CASRQIKQGAGLSNYGYTF.